Sequencing of this TCR beta chain was carried out in a study of blood T cells in healthy people across ages. Every sample had a minimum of 6.5 million PBMCs isolated. Through a sample-barcoded 5' primer and a J-beta primer mix, a second PCR was run for roughly 6 to 12 cycles. TCRdb called the 5' RACE reads again in MiXCR, with one record for every CDR3 protein. The repertoire holds some 1.6 million distinct CDR3 sequences, with 30% to 40% as singletons. Germline lookup yields CDR1 MRHNA and CDR2 SNTAGT. The CDR3 length is 15 residues. V was clipped by 5 bases and J by 4 bases; unmatched bases: 7. This clonotype was seen a few times.

The rearrangement joins TRBV6-4 to TRBJ2-7; 11 nucleotides line up with TRBD2. Sequenced material: blood. This clonotype was obtained from a woman under 40 in good health. Here the CDR3 reads CASSKLAGDDYEQYF. Written as DNA, the CDR3 is TGTGCCAGCAGTAAACTAGCGGGAGACGATTACGAGCAGTACTTC.